This T cell receptor beta chain derives from a study of regulatory T cells in long-lasting Graves disease. As to this clonotype: Its antigen is unknown.

Overall study results and limits: TRBV28, TRBJ1-2 and TRBJ2-5 emerged as the favored segments in persistent disease. Fewer public clonotypes were shared by new patients (roughly 970) than by persistent patients (around 2,800).

Noted time point: newly diagnosed GD, antithyroid drugs for less than 3 months. The TCR library was made from RNA that had been extracted from PBMCs in TRIzol. Researchers made TCR beta libraries by using iRepertoire HTBI primers and running Arm-PCR on CDR3 regions. TCRdb analysed the multiplex PCR reads with MiXCR anew, one entry per CDR3 protein. The data hold about 540,000 distinct CDR3 sequences, with approximately 12% observed a single time. This CDR3 comprises 15 residues. V lost 6 bases, J lost 1 base, and 15 bases lay in between. Germline loops: CDR1 KGHSH, CDR2 LQKENI. This sample also belongs to another study, concerning T cells in Graves' hyperthyroidism and ophthalmopathy.

This sample comprised peripheral blood mononuclear cells (PBMCs), obtained at new diagnosis, from a patient treated with antithyroid drugs. The V and J genes are TRBV18 and TRBJ1-2; no clear D gene. The receptor was isolated from a man aged 25-45 years with Graves disease. CDR3 nucleotides: TGTGCCAGCTCCCCCACCCTTACGGGTAACTATGGCTACACCTTC. Amino acids: CASSPTLTGNYGYTF.